Listed below are T cell receptor beta chains from one sample, sequenced in a study of blood T cell repertoires in COVID-19. Generated by immunoSEQ multiplex PCR, the TCRdb table keeps only in-frame clones and is missing some. The table lists about 350,000 clones, more than 70% of them singletons. Material: PBMCs or T cells enriched from blood (not recorded which). The receptors come from a woman in her thirties who had been exposed to COVID-19. Both conserved end residues are part of each CDR3. A D gene is named only where the DNA matches it firmly. A row's size may be missing; if present it is once, few, many or a size class.

D gene: TRBD1; V gene: TRBV6-5; clone size: few; J gene: TRBJ1-1; CDR3 DNA: TGTGCCAGCAGTCCTTTGGGACAGATGAACACTGAAGCTTTCTTT; CDR3 protein: CASSPLGQMNTEAFF
D gene: -; V gene: TRBV7-9; clone size: -; J gene: TRBJ1-2; CDR3 DNA: TGTGCCAGCAGCTTAGCTCACCCGGAGGGCTACACCTTC; CDR3 protein: CASSLAHPEGYTF
D gene: -; V gene: TRBV2; clone size: -; J gene: TRBJ1-6; CDR3 DNA: TGTGCCAGCAGGCTGGGGGCAGGGCTCTCCTATAATTCACCCCTCCACTTT; CDR3 protein: CASRLGAGLSYNSPLHF
D gene: TRBD1; V gene: TRBV6-5; clone size: -; J gene: TRBJ2-5; CDR3 DNA: TGTGCCAGCAGAGGAACAGGGGTTGAGACCCAGTACTTC; CDR3 protein: CASRGTGVETQYF
D gene: TRBD2; V gene: TRBV9; clone size: -; J gene: TRBJ2-3; CDR3 DNA: TGTGCCAGCAGCGTAGGGCCTAGCGGACTCACAGATACGCAGTATTTT; CDR3 protein: CASSVGPSGLTDTQYF
D gene: TRBD2; V gene: TRBV5-5; clone size: -; J gene: TRBJ2-7; CDR3 DNA: TGTGCCAGCAGCTTAGTTAGCGGGAGATCCTACGAGCAGTACTTC; CDR3 protein: CASSLVSGRSYEQYF
D gene: TRBD2; V gene: TRBV7-9; clone size: -; J gene: TRBJ2-3; CDR3 DNA: TGTGCCAGCAGCCCTCGGACTAGCGGGAGTAATACGCAGTATTTT; CDR3 protein: CASSPRTSGSNTQYF
D gene: TRBD1; V gene: TRBV18; clone size: -; J gene: TRBJ2-2; CDR3 DNA: TGTGCCAGCTCACCGTCCCGGGACAGCACCGGGGAGCTGTTTTTT; CDR3 protein: CASSPSRDSTGELFF
D gene: -; V gene: TRBV15; clone size: -; J gene: TRBJ2-1; CDR3 DNA: TGTGCCACCAGCAGAGTCGGGTCCCACAATGAGCAGTTCTTC; CDR3 protein: CATSRVGSHNEQFF
D gene: -; V gene: TRBV7-8; clone size: -; J gene: TRBJ1-5; CDR3 DNA: TGTGCCAGCAGCTACCAGACGGGGGGCGCGGGTCAGCCCCAGCATTTT; CDR3 protein: CASSYQTGGAGQPQHF
D gene: -; V gene: TRBV3-1/TRBV3-2; clone size: -; J gene: TRBJ2-7; CDR3 DNA: TGTGCCAGCAGCCGTACCAGGCAGTTCGACGCCTACGAGCAGTACTTC; CDR3 protein: CASSRTRQFDAYEQYF
D gene: TRBD1; V gene: TRBV7-7; clone size: -; J gene: TRBJ2-1; CDR3 DNA: TGTGCTAGCAGCCCGAGGACAGGGGACAGCAATGAGCAGTTCTTC; CDR3 protein: CASSPRTGDSNEQFF
D gene: -; V gene: TRBV21-1; clone size: -; J gene: TRBJ2-7; CDR3 DNA: TGTGCCAGCAGCACCCCTCCCTTGGCGGGGACTAGCGCGAGCTCCTACGAGCAGTACTTC; CDR3 protein: CASSTPPLAGTSASSYEQYF
D gene: TRBD2; V gene: TRBV18; clone size: -; J gene: TRBJ2-7; CDR3 DNA: TGTGCCAGCTCAGGTTGGACTAGCGGGAGTGGTAACGAGCAGTACTTC; CDR3 protein: CASSGWTSGSGNEQYF
D gene: -; V gene: TRBV2; clone size: -; J gene: TRBJ1-5; CDR3 DNA: TGTGCCAGCAGTTATGCAGGGAATCAGCCCCAGCATTTT; CDR3 protein: CASSYAGNQPQHF
D gene: -; V gene: TRBV29-1; clone size: -; J gene: TRBJ1-1; CDR3 DNA: TGCAGCGGTCACAGGTCCACTGAAGCTTTCTTT; CDR3 protein: CSGHRSTEAFF
D gene: -; V gene: TRBV9; clone size: -; J gene: TRBJ1-2; CDR3 DNA: TGTGCCAGCAGCGTAGACCACTCCCGCTATGGCTACACCTTC; CDR3 protein: CASSVDHSRYGYTF
D gene: -; V gene: TRBV9; clone size: -; J gene: TRBJ1-3; CDR3 DNA: TGTGCCAGCAGCCCCCCAGGCCCTGGAAACACCATATATTTT; CDR3 protein: CASSPPGPGNTIYF
D gene: TRBD2; V gene: TRBV20-1; clone size: -; J gene: TRBJ2-5; CDR3 DNA: TGCAGTCCCCTCCGGGGGGGGACCCAGTACTTC; CDR3 protein: CSPLRGGTQYF
D gene: TRBD2; V gene: TRBV18; clone size: once; J gene: TRBJ2-7; CDR3 DNA: TGTGCCAGCTCCGCTCCGGGGGGTTCCTACGAGCAGTACTTC; CDR3 protein: CASSAPGGSYEQYF
D gene: TRBD2; V gene: TRBV6-5; clone size: few; J gene: TRBJ2-7; CDR3 DNA: TGTGCCAGCAGCTATAGCGGGAGATCTGCCTACGAGCAGTACTTC; CDR3 protein: CASSYSGRSAYEQYF
D gene: -; V gene: TRBV7-2; clone size: -; J gene: TRBJ2-7; CDR3 DNA: TGTGCCAGCAGCTTAGCTGGCCTAATGGAGGGTAGGAAGTACTTC; CDR3 protein: CASSLAGLMEGRKYF
D gene: -; V gene: TRBV27; clone size: few; J gene: TRBJ2-7; CDR3 DNA: TGTGCCAGCAGGCTAGGCCCGGGAGTCTACGAGCAGTACTTC; CDR3 protein: CASRLGPGVYEQYF
D gene: -; V gene: TRBV30; clone size: -; J gene: TRBJ2-7; CDR3 DNA: TGTGCCTGGAGCCCTGACACGTACTACGAGCAGTACTTC; CDR3 protein: CAWSPDTYYEQYF